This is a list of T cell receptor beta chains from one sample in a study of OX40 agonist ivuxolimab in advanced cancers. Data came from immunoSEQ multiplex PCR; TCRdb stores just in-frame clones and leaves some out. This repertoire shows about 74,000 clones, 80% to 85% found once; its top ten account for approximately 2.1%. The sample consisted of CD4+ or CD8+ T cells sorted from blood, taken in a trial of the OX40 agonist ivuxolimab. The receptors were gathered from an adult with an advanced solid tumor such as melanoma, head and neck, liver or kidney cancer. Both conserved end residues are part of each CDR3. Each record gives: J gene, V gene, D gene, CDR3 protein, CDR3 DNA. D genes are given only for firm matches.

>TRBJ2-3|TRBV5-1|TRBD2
CASREGGSTDTQYF
TGCGCCAGCAGGGAGGGAGGGAGCACAGATACGCAGTATTTT
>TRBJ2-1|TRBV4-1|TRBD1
CASSQNRGQGGNEQFF
TGCGCCAGCAGCCAAAACCGTGGACAGGGGGGGAATGAGCAGTTCTTC
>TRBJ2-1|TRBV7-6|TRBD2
CASSFLVGRADNEQFF
TGTGCCAGCAGTTTCCTCGTCGGGAGGGCCGACAATGAGCAGTTCTTC
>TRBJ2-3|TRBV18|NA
CASSDKGGLMSDTQYF
TGTGCCAGCTCCGATAAAGGGGGGCTGATGTCAGATACGCAGTATTTT
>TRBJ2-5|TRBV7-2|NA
CASSYPGRQPTQYF
TGTGCCAGCAGCTACCCCGGACGACAACCGACCCAGTACTTC
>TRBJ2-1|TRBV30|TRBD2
CAWSVIRLAGGSYNEQFF
TGTGCCTGGAGTGTAATCCGACTAGCGGGAGGATCCTACAATGAGCAGTTCTTC
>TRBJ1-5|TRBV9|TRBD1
CASSLGRDRDQPQHF
TGTGCCAGCAGCCTTGGGAGGGACAGAGATCAGCCCCAGCATTTT
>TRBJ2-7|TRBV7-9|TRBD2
CASSLSGLAYEQYF
TGTGCCAGCAGCTTAAGTGGACTAGCTTACGAGCAGTACTTC
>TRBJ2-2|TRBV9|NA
CASSVTQREFGELFF
TGTGCCAGCAGCGTAACTCAACGGGAGTTCGGGGAGCTGTTTTTT
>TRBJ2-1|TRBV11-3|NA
CASSLGTVYNEQFF
TGTGCCAGCAGCTTAGGAACTGTGTACAATGAGCAGTTCTTC
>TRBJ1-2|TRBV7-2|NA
CASSVNRRDGYTF
TGTGCCAGCAGCGTAAATAGGCGGGATGGCTACACCTTC